In this sample, the clone carrying this TCR beta chain turned up a few times. V shed 6 bases and J shed 3 bases, with 9 bases lying between them. The CDR3 runs to 12 residues. The data were obtained in a study of tumor-infiltrating lymphocytes in primary liver carcinoma. At the level of the study: Samples produced roughly 3.5 to 7.5 million productive TCRbeta reads, comparable across tissue types.

RNA was extracted from whole blood without cell sorting, alongside germline DNA. With a constant-region primer, TCR beta cDNA was made from approximately 520 ng of total RNA. Library construction for TCR beta comprised three nested multiplex PCR rounds performed with slightly modified ARM-PCR. Both of the initial two PCR rounds ran for nine to eleven cycles and employed TRBV1-TRBV30 forward primers alongside a C-beta reverse primer. One entry per CDR3 protein results from TCRdb running MiXCR on the multiplex PCR reads. The sample yields 320,000 or so distinct CDR3 sequences, roughly two thirds seen once.

This sequence was found in a middle-aged man with primary liver carcinoma and hepatitis B virus infection. The material sequenced was peripheral blood. The chain combines TRBV12-3 or TRBV12-4 with TRBJ2-7, with a possible D match to TRBD1 (6 bases). The CDR3 reads CASRIQGYEQYF. For the CDR3, the DNA is TGTGCCAGCAGAATACAGGGCTACGAGCAGTACTTC.